These 16 T cell receptor beta chains were all obtained from the same sample, sequenced in a study of T cells in Graves' hyperthyroidism and ophthalmopathy. There were TCR beta CDR3 regions amplified from RNA transcripts. With the HTBI primer set, the TCR CDR3 went through a first round of RT-PCR. TCRdb reprocessed the multiplex PCR reads via MiXCR and lists one record per CDR3 protein. The table includes around 720,000 distinct CDR3 sequences, around 40% detected once. The sample was blood. The receptors originated from a woman aged 40 to 55 with Graves' hyperthyroidism.

J is TRBJ1-5 and V is TRBV12-3 or TRBV12-4; D is perhaps TRBD1 (5 bases). This CDR3 is 14 amino acids long. Trimming stripped 5 bases from V and 6 bases from J, with 14 bases between. In nucleotides, the CDR3 is TGTGCCAGCAGTACCCCGTCAGGGAGTCAGCCCCAGCATTTT. As protein: CASSTPSGSQPQHF.

V gene TRBV6-5 combines with J gene TRBJ2-3; 8 nucleotides match TRBD2. Gene TRBJ2-7 matches the end of the DNA better, so the J call may be wrong. This CDR3 is 14 amino acids long. Per the germline V gene, CDR1 is MNHEY and CDR2 is SVGAGI. This chain's CDR3 is CASSVWTSTDTQYF. The CDR3 nucleotides read TGTGCCAGCAGTGTCTGGACTAGCACAGATACGCAGTACTTC.

This clonotype was detected many times. The chain links TRBV15 to TRBJ2-3; D is possibly TRBD1 or TRBD2 (6 bases each). Looked up from germline, CDR1 is LNHNV and CDR2 is YYDKDF (reference sequence). V was clipped by 0 bases and J by 6 bases, with 13 bases between them. The CDR3 sequence is 15 residues long. Written as DNA, the CDR3 is TGTGCCACCAGCAGAGATCGGGGGCGCGGGGATACGCAGTATTTT. Protein: CATSRDRGRGDTQYF.

J is TRBJ1-4 and V is TRBV7-2; TRBD1 agrees at 9 bases. The CDR3 totals 15 residues. The V and J ends lost 4 bases and 3 bases, in that order; junction bases with no gene match: 3. CDR1 SGHTA and CDR2 FQGNSA come from the germline V gene. CDR3 nucleotides: TGTGCCAGCAGCTCTACAGGGGGCGCTAATGAAAAACTGTTTTTT. Translating gives CASSSTGGANEKLFF.

On this clonotype itself: This may stem from a read error, because a much larger clone lies one nucleotide away. This chain uses TRBV15 with TRBJ2-7; D may match TRBD1 or TRBD2 (6 bases each). CDR1 and CDR2 from the germline V gene are LNHNV and YYDKDF (reference sequence). V lost 3 bases and J 6 bases, leaving 12 bases between the germline ends. The CDR3 is 13 amino acids. The CDR3 DNA reads TGTGCCACCAGCAGCGTGGGGGGCTGCGAGCAGTACTTC. It yields the protein CATSSVGGCEQYF.

The genes are TRBV10-3 and TRBJ2-7; D gene ambiguous. The CDR3 extends over 12 amino acids. Germline loops: CDR1 ENHRY, CDR2 SYGVKD. With 6 bases removed from V and 2 bases from J, the gap between germline ends came to 8 bases. The CDR3 loop reads CAISLGPYEQYF. The CDR3 DNA follows: TGTGCCATCAGCCTCGGTCCCTACGAGCAGTACTTC.

This clonotype appeared many times. The chain carries TRBV7-9 and TRBJ1-1, with TRBD1 identical over 7 bases. CDR3 size: 14 residues. Unmatched junction bases numbered 6, after V lost 5 bases and J lost 3 bases. The germline gives CDR1 SEHNR, CDR2 FQNEAQ (reference sequence). This CDR3 is CASSTNRGYTEAFF. The CDR3 DNA reads TGTGCCAGCAGCACCAACAGGGGTTACACTGAAGCTTTCTTT.

Many counts were recorded for this clonotype. The chain joins TRBV7-9 to TRBJ2-7; 9 bases are shared with TRBD1. Germline-derived CDR1 and CDR2 are SEHNR and FQNEAQ (reference sequence). This CDR3 is built from 14 residues. The V gene end was trimmed by 5 bases and the J gene end by 5 bases; junction bases not matched to a gene: 7. The CDR3 region is CASSPQTGGDEQYF. In DNA form, the CDR3 reads TGTGCCAGCAGCCCACAGACAGGGGGGGACGAGCAGTACTTC.

V is TRBV7-2 and J is TRBJ1-1; TRBD1 matches 9 bases. This CDR3 spans 14 amino acids. With 4 bases clipped from V and 11 bases from J, the junction kept 11 bases outside the gene matches. Germline V gives CDR1 SGHTA, CDR2 FQGNSA. The CDR3 region is CASSSSGTGRAAFF. CDR3 nucleotides: TGTGCCAGCAGCTCTTCCGGGACAGGGAGAGCGGCTTTCTTT.

This clonotype has a count of ten or more. This chain connects TRBV2 to TRBJ1-2; no clear D. CDR3 length: 14 amino acids. Germline V lookup: CDR1 SNHLY, CDR2 FYNNEI. Deletions cut 6 bases from V and 5 bases from J, with 16 bases between. CDR3 region: CASSEPLRDYGYTF. The CDR3 region has the DNA TGTGCCAGCAGCGAACCCCTGAGGGATTATGGCTACACCTTC.

V gene TRBV7-2 combines with J gene TRBJ1-1; D remains ambiguous. The CDR3 is 14 residues long. Germline CDR1 is SGHTA and CDR2 is FQGNSA. Trimming took 1 base from V and 1 from J, leaving 7 bases between them. CDR3 sequence (DNA): TGTGCCAGCAGCTTAGATTTTTGGAACACTGAAGCTTTCTTT. This gives the protein CASSLDFWNTEAFF.

On this clonotype itself: Possible read error: a much larger clone is one base away. The chain has TRBV6-5 and TRBJ2-5; D is unresolved. The germline V gene has CDR1 MNHEY and CDR2 SVGAGI. The CDR3 has 13 amino acids. The CDR3 loop is CASSMWGKESQYF. The DNA of the CDR3 is TGTGCCAGTAGTATGTGGGGAAAAGAGTCCCAGTACTTC.

This clonotype was seen a few times. The V gene is TRBV12-3 or TRBV12-4, the J gene TRBJ1-1; TRBD1 is a possible D gene (6 bases). V gave up 5 bases and J gave up 7 bases, with 14 bases separating them. This CDR3 has 13 amino acids. CDR3 region: CASSPGTLSEAFF. CDR3 DNA sequence: TGTGCCAGCAGTCCCGGGACACTCAGTGAAGCTTTCTTT.

A single count supports this clonotype. The V and J genes are TRBV29-1 and TRBJ1-2; possible D gene TRBD1, 6 bases. V lost 7 bases to trimming and J lost 5 bases, with 14 bases between them. The germline V gene encodes CDR1 SQVTM and CDR2 ANQGSEA. The CDR3 runs to 12 residues. The CDR3 loop reads CSAGQFAYGYTF. The CDR3 DNA is TGCAGCGCCGGACAGTTTGCTTATGGCTACACCTTC.

This clonotype was recorded a few times. The chain carries TRBV2 and TRBJ1-5; the D is unclear. This CDR3 is 15 amino acids long. V shed 7 bases and J shed 4 bases, with 17 bases lying between them. CDR1 is SNHLY and CDR2 is FYNNEI in the germline V gene. The chain's CDR3 is CASTKLGGENQPQHF. In DNA form, the CDR3 reads TGTGCCAGCACCAAACTAGGTGGGGAAAATCAGCCCCAGCATTTT.

This clonotype was seen a single time. CDR3 residues: CASMGGQGRGNTIYF. In DNA form, the CDR3 reads TGTGCCAGCATGGGGGGACAGGGAAGAGGAAACACCATATATTTT. The chain recombines TRBV2 with TRBJ1-3; 9 bases map to TRBD1. V gave up 7 bases and J gave up 4 bases; unmatched junction bases: 8. CDR3 length: 15 residues. The germline V gene has CDR1 SNHLY and CDR2 FYNNEI.